The rows below give T cell receptor beta chains drawn from one sample of a study of blood T cell repertoires in COVID-19. Sequencing used immunoSEQ multiplex PCR; TCRdb keeps in-frame clones, though not all of them. This table holds 360,000 or so clones, approximately 89% found once. Sequenced material: peripheral blood. These receptors all come from a woman aged 60 to 75 with COVID-19, enrolled during active disease. Each CDR3 is given with its conserved first and last residue. A D gene is named only where the DNA matches it firmly. Clone size appears in some rows only: once, few, many, or a class for an expanded clone.

j_gene: TRBJ1-1
v_gene: TRBV13
d_gene: .
abundance: .
CDR3aa: CASSSETGLNTEAFF
CDR3nt: TGTGCCAGCAGCTCCGAGACAGGCTTGAACACTGAAGCTTTCTTT

j_gene: TRBJ1-4
v_gene: TRBV5-1
d_gene: .
abundance: .
CDR3aa: CASSSSGATNEKLFF
CDR3nt: TGCGCCAGCAGCTCGTCGGGGGCAACTAATGAAAAACTGTTTTTT

j_gene: TRBJ2-1
v_gene: TRBV18
d_gene: .
abundance: once
CDR3aa: CASSPQRAGDYNEQFF
CDR3nt: TGTGCCAGCTCACCCCAGCGGGCAGGAGACTACAATGAGCAGTTCTTC

j_gene: TRBJ1-6
v_gene: TRBV7-8
d_gene: TRBD1
abundance: once
CDR3aa: CASSPGTDYSPLHF
CDR3nt: TGTGCCAGCAGCCCCGGGACAGATTATTCACCCCTCCACTTT

j_gene: TRBJ2-2
v_gene: TRBV11-2
d_gene: TRBD1
abundance: .
CDR3aa: CASSIRQGTGELFF
CDR3nt: TGTGCCAGCAGCATCCGACAGGGAACCGGGGAGCTGTTTTTT

j_gene: TRBJ2-3
v_gene: TRBV7-2
d_gene: TRBD2
abundance: .
CDR3aa: CASSLVGGGVTDTQYF
CDR3nt: TGTGCCAGCAGCTTAGTGGGCGGGGGGGTCACAGATACGCAGTATTTT

j_gene: TRBJ2-7
v_gene: TRBV5-1
d_gene: .
abundance: .
CDR3aa: CASSLTVTGSSYEQYF
CDR3nt: TGCGCCAGCAGCTTAACCGTTACAGGGTCCTCCTACGAGCAGTACTTC

j_gene: TRBJ2-7
v_gene: TRBV28
d_gene: TRBD1
abundance: once
CDR3aa: CASRAGTDPYEQYF
CDR3nt: TGTGCCAGCAGGGCCGGGACAGACCCCTACGAGCAGTACTTC

j_gene: TRBJ1-2
v_gene: TRBV3-1/TRBV3-2
d_gene: TRBD1
abundance: few
CDR3aa: CASRGQGREVSYNYGYTF
CDR3nt: TGTGCCAGCAGAGGACAGGGGCGAGAGGTCAGTTATAACTATGGCTACACCTTC

j_gene: TRBJ1-1
v_gene: TRBV25-1
d_gene: .
abundance: .
CDR3aa: CASSPTVNTEAFF
CDR3nt: TGTGCCAGCAGCCCCACTGTGAACACTGAAGCTTTCTTT

j_gene: TRBJ1-1
v_gene: TRBV6-5
d_gene: .
abundance: .
CDR3aa: CASSSTVNTEAFF
CDR3nt: TGTGCCAGCAGTTCCACAGTGAACACTGAAGCTTTCTTT

j_gene: TRBJ1-5
v_gene: TRBV28
d_gene: .
abundance: .
CDR3aa: CASSFVPHSNQPQHF
CDR3nt: TGTGCCAGCAGTTTTGTCCCCCATAGCAATCAGCCCCAGCATTTT

j_gene: TRBJ2-1
v_gene: TRBV3-1/TRBV3-2
d_gene: TRBD2
abundance: .
CDR3aa: CASSQVAGGGYNEQFF
CDR3nt: TGTGCCAGCAGCCAAGTAGCGGGGGGGGGTTACAATGAGCAGTTCTTC

j_gene: TRBJ1-2
v_gene: TRBV5-5
d_gene: TRBD1
abundance: .
CDR3aa: CASSTGQRARVYTF
CDR3nt: TGTGCCAGCAGCACGGGACAGAGGGCCCGAGTCTACACCTTC

j_gene: TRBJ1-5
v_gene: TRBV6-2/TRBV6-3
d_gene: .
abundance: .
CDR3aa: CASSGSTGASNQPQHF
CDR3nt: TGTGCCAGCAGTGGCTCGACAGGAGCCAGCAATCAGCCCCAGCATTTT

j_gene: TRBJ1-4
v_gene: TRBV19
d_gene: .
abundance: .
CDR3aa: CASTPRAGPAATNEKLFF
CDR3nt: TGTGCCAGTACCCCTCGGGCAGGGCCTGCTGCAACTAATGAAAAACTGTTTTTT

j_gene: TRBJ2-7
v_gene: TRBV5-1
d_gene: .
abundance: .
CDR3aa: CASSLGGRTTYEQYF
CDR3nt: TGCGCCAGCAGCTTGGGTGGCCGAACGACCTACGAGCAGTACTTC

j_gene: TRBJ2-7
v_gene: TRBV2
d_gene: TRBD2
abundance: .
CDR3aa: CASSQTSGGAYEQYF
CDR3nt: TGTGCCAGCAGTCAGACTAGCGGGGGGGCTTACGAGCAGTACTTC

j_gene: TRBJ2-7
v_gene: TRBV18
d_gene: .
abundance: once
CDR3aa: CASSPPGAQAVSYEQYF
CDR3nt: TGTGCCAGCTCACCACCGGGGGCTCAGGCGGTCTCCTACGAGCAGTACTTC

j_gene: TRBJ2-5
v_gene: TRBV24-1
d_gene: .
abundance: .
CDR3aa: CATSATLGPKRETQYF
CDR3nt: TGTGCCACCAGTGCTACCCTGGGGCCAAAAAGGGAGACCCAGTACTTC

j_gene: TRBJ1-5
v_gene: TRBV5-3
d_gene: .
abundance: .
CDR3aa: CASWGGRQPQHF
CDR3nt: TGTGCCAGCTGGGGGGGGCGGCAGCCCCAGCATTTT

j_gene: TRBJ2-3
v_gene: TRBV29-1
d_gene: TRBD2
abundance: .
CDR3aa: CSVLPTTGLAGGPGTDTQYF
CDR3nt: TGCAGCGTTTTACCCACCACCGGACTAGCGGGGGGGCCCGGCACAGATACGCAGTATTTT

j_gene: TRBJ1-5
v_gene: TRBV15
d_gene: TRBD1
abundance: .
CDR3aa: CATSGTASNQPQHF
CDR3nt: TGTGCCACCAGCGGGACAGCCAGCAATCAGCCCCAGCATTTT

j_gene: TRBJ1-6
v_gene: TRBV4-1
d_gene: .
abundance: .
CDR3aa: CASSQGHRNNSPLHF
CDR3nt: TGCGCCAGCAGCCAAGGACACAGAAATAATTCACCCCTCCACTTT

j_gene: TRBJ2-1
v_gene: TRBV30
d_gene: .
abundance: .
CDR3aa: CAWRPGYNEQFF
CDR3nt: TGTGCCTGGAGACCAGGGTACAATGAGCAGTTCTTC

j_gene: TRBJ1-1
v_gene: TRBV7-8
d_gene: TRBD1
abundance: .
CDR3aa: CASSLSPGTGGGEAFF
CDR3nt: TGTGCCAGCAGCCTGAGTCCCGGGACAGGGGGCGGTGAAGCTTTCTTT

j_gene: TRBJ2-1
v_gene: TRBV5-1
d_gene: TRBD1
abundance: .
CDR3aa: CASSPTGGGSSYNEQFF
CDR3nt: TGCGCCAGCAGCCCGACAGGGGGTGGTTCCTCCTACAATGAGCAGTTCTTC

j_gene: TRBJ2-7
v_gene: TRBV7-2
d_gene: TRBD1
abundance: .
CDR3aa: CASRYGTVEYF
CDR3nt: TGTGCCAGCAGGTACGGGACAGTAGAGTACTTC

j_gene: TRBJ2-6
v_gene: TRBV5-4
d_gene: TRBD1
abundance: .
CDR3aa: CASRFFQGAGANVLTF
CDR3nt: TGTGCCAGCAGGTTTTTTCAGGGGGCCGGGGCCAACGTCCTGACTTTC

j_gene: TRBJ1-1
v_gene: TRBV19
d_gene: .
abundance: .
CDR3aa: CASRLQGSGTEAFF
CDR3nt: TGTGCCAGTAGACTCCAGGGGTCGGGCACTGAAGCTTTCTTT

j_gene: TRBJ1-2
v_gene: TRBV6-5
d_gene: TRBD1
abundance: once
CDR3aa: CASSRTGGLGYTF
CDR3nt: TGTGCCAGCAGTAGGACAGGGGGCCTTGGCTACACCTTC

j_gene: TRBJ1-1
v_gene: TRBV14
d_gene: TRBD1
abundance: few
CDR3aa: CASSQVGHPGQTNTEAFF
CDR3nt: TGTGCCAGCAGCCAAGTTGGGCATCCGGGACAGACGAACACTGAAGCTTTCTTT

j_gene: TRBJ1-6
v_gene: TRBV6-5
d_gene: TRBD1
abundance: .
CDR3aa: CASSSPGQGTMRLHF
CDR3nt: TGTGCCAGCAGTTCCCCGGGACAGGGGACAATGCGCCTCCACTTT

j_gene: TRBJ2-7
v_gene: TRBV5-4
d_gene: .
abundance: .
CDR3aa: CASSLAFGLSYEQYF
CDR3nt: TGTGCCAGCAGCTTGGCCTTTGGACTGAGTTACGAGCAGTACTTC

j_gene: TRBJ1-2
v_gene: TRBV5-1
d_gene: TRBD1
abundance: .
CDR3aa: CASSPSTGKGNYGYTF
CDR3nt: TGCGCCAGCAGCCCTTCGACAGGGAAAGGGAACTATGGCTACACCTTC

j_gene: TRBJ1-2
v_gene: TRBV19
d_gene: .
abundance: .
CDR3aa: CASSILPRSNYGYTF
CDR3nt: TGTGCCAGTAGTATCTTACCTAGGTCCAACTATGGCTACACCTTC